The 7 T cell receptor beta chains below all came from one sample that was sequenced in a study of OX40 agonist ivuxolimab in advanced cancers. Clones were sequenced by immunoSEQ multiplex PCR, and TCRdb holds only the in-frame ones, with some missing. The sample includes around 35,000 clones, around 87% seen only once; the top ten take 2.4%. Material: CD4+ or CD8+ T cells sorted from blood, obtained in a trial of the OX40 agonist ivuxolimab. These receptors came from an adult with an advanced solid tumor such as melanoma, head and neck, liver or kidney cancer.

V and J are TRBV6-1 and TRBJ1-1; no clear D gene. The CDR3 totals 11 residues. V was cut by 7 bases and J by 3 bases, with 6 bases left in between. CDR1 MNHNS and CDR2 SASEGT come from the germline V gene. The CDR3 DNA is TGTGCCAGCAACATTTACACTGAAGCTTTCTTT. It specifies CASNIYTEAFF.

J is TRBJ2-7 and V is TRBV20-1; D unclear. The V end was cut by 0 bases, the J end by 2 bases, with 2 bases between. Germline CDR1 and CDR2: DFQATT and SNEGSKA (reference sequence). The CDR3 is made up of 11 amino acids. The CDR3 DNA is TGCAGTGCTAGAGATCCCTACGAGCAGTACTTC. Encoded protein: CSARDPYEQYF.

The genes are TRBV19 and TRBJ2-5; 7 bases line up with TRBD1. Germline-derived CDR1 and CDR2 are LNHDA and SQIVND (reference sequence). The CDR3 has 14 residues. V lost 5 bases to trimming and J lost 5 bases; unmatched junction nucleotides: 8. The CDR3 sequence is CASSPYRGSETQYF. The CDR3 region has the DNA TGTGCCAGTAGTCCCTACAGGGGAAGCGAGACCCAGTACTTC.

The chain employs TRBV7-8 and TRBJ2-5; 7 nucleotides align to TRBD1. Germline-derived CDR1 and CDR2 are SGHVS and FQNEAQ. CDR3 size: 15 residues. Trimming at V came to 4 bases and at J to 5 bases, leaving 10 bases not matched to a gene. The DNA of the CDR3 is TGTGCCAGCAGCTACGAACAGGGGCCGTGGGAGACCCAGTACTTC. It specifies CASSYEQGPWETQYF.

J is TRBJ2-5 and V is TRBV7-9; D perhaps matches TRBD2 (6 bases). The J call may be wrong; the DNA end is better matched by TRBJ2-7. The CDR3 spans 18 residues. Germline V lookup: CDR1 SEHNR, CDR2 FQNEAQ (reference sequence). The CDR3 DNA reads TGTGCCAGCAGCTTAGCGTATCTTTCGGAGGGAGGATCCTACGAGCAGTACTTC. Translation gives CASSLAYLSEGGSYEQYF.

In this sample, this clone turned up a few times. V gene TRBV19 combines with J gene TRBJ1-2; the D gene is possibly TRBD1 (5 bases). Germline CDR1 reads LNHDA; CDR2 reads SQIVND (reference sequence). The CDR3 is made up of 14 amino acids. V was cut by 5 bases and J by 4 bases, with 14 bases left in between. DNA of the CDR3: TGTGCCAGTAGTTCCCCAGGGACCACCTATGGCTACACCTTC. Protein: CASSSPGTTYGYTF.

J is TRBJ1-4 and V is TRBV25-1; 8 bases align to TRBD1. The length of the CDR3 is 15 residues. Germline values: CDR1 MGHDK, CDR2 SYGVNS. V shed 1 base, J shed 5 bases, and the junction held 3 bases outside the gene matches. The CDR3, as DNA: TGTGCCAGCAGTGAATTGACAGGGGCCAATGAAAAACTGTTTTTT. Amino acids: CASSELTGANEKLFF.